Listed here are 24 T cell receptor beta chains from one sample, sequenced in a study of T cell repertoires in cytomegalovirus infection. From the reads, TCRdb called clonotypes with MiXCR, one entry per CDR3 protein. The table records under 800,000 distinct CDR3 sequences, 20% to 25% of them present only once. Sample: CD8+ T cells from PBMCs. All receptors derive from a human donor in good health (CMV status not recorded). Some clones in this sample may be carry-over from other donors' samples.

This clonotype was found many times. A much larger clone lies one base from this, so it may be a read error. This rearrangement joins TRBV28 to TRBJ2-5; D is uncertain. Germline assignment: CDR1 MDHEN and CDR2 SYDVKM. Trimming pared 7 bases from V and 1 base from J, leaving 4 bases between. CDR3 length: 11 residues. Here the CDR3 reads CASTSQETQYF. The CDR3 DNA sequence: TGTGCCAGCACCTCCCAAGAGACCCAGTACTTC.

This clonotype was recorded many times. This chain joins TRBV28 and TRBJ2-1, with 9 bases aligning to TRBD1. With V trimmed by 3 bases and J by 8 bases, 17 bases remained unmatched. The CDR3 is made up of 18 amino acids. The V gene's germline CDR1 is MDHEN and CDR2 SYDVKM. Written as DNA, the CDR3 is TGTGCCAGCAGTTTCTCCCTGTCGGGAGACAGGGGGATCCATGAGCAGTTCTTC. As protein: CASSFSLSGDRGIHEQFF.

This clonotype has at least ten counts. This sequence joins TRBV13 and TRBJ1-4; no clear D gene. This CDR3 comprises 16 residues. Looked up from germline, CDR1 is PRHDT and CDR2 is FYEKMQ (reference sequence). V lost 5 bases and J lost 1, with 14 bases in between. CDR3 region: CASSLNPRITNEKLFF. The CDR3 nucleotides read TGTGCCAGCAGCCTGAACCCTAGGATAACTAATGAAAAACTGTTTTTT.

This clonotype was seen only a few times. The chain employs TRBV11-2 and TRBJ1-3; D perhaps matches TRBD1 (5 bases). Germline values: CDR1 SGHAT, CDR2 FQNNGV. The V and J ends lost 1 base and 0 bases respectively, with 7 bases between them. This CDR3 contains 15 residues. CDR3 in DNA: TGTGCCAGCAGCTTAGGGGGCGGCTCTGGAAACACCATATATTTT. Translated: CASSLGGGSGNTIYF.

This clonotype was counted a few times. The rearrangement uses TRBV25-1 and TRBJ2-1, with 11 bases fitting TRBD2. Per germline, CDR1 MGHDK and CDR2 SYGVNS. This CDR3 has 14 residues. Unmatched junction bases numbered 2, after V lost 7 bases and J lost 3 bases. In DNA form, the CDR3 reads TGTGCCAGCAAGGGACTAGCGGACTACAATGAGCAGTTCTTC. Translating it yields CASKGLADYNEQFF. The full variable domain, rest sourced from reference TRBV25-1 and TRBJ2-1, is EADIYQTPRYLVIGTGKKITLECSQTMGHDKMYWYQQDPGMELHLIHYSYGVNSTEKGDLSSESTVSRIRTEHFPLTLESARPSHTSQYLCASKGLADYNEQFFGPGTRLTVL.

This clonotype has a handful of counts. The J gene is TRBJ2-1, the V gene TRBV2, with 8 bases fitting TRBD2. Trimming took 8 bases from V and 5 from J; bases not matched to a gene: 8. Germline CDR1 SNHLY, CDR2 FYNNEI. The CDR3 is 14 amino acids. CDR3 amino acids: CASPGREDNNEQFF. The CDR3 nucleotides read TGTGCCAGCCCCGGGAGGGAAGATAACAATGAGCAGTTCTTC.

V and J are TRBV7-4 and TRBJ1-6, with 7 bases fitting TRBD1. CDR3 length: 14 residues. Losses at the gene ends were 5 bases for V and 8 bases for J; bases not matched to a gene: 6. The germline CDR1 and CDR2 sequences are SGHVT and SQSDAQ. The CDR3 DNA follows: TGTGCCAGCAGCACGGGACAGTACTATTCACCCCTCCACTTT. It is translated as CASSTGQYYSPLHF.

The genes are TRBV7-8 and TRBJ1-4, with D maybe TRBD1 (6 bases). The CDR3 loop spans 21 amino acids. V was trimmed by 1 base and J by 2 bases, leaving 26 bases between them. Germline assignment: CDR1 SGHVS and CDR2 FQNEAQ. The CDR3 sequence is CASSLDRAGEIGAWTNEKLFF. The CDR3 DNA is TGTGCCAGCAGCTTAGATAGGGCAGGGGAAATCGGAGCATGGACTAATGAAAAACTGTTTTTT. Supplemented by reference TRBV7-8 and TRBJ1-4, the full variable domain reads GAGVSQSPRYKVAKRGQDVALRCDPISGHVSLFWYQQALGQGPEFLTYFQNEAQLDKSGLPSDRFFAERPEGSVSTLKIQRTQQEDSAVYLCASSLDRAGEIGAWTNEKLFFGSGTQLSVL.

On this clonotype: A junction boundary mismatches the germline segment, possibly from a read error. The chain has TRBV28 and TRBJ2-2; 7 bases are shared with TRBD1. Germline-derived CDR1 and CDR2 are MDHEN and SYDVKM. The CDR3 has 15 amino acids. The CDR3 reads CASSNRDRDTRELFF. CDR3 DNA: TGTGCCAGCAGTAACCGGGACAGAGACACCAGGGAGCTGTTTTTT.

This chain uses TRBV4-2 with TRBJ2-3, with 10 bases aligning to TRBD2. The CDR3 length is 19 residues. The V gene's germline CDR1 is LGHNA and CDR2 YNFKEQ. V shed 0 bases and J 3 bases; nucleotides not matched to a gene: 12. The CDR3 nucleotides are TGTGCCAGCAGCCAAGAGTCCAGCGGGGGGGCCGTTGGGACAGATACGCAGTATTTT. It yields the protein CASSQESSGGAVGTDTQYF.

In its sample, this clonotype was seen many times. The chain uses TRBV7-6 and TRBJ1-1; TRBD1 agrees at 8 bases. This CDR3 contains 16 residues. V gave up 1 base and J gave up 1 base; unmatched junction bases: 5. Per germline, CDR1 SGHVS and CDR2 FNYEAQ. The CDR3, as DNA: TGTGCCAGCAGCTTAGGGCCAGGGGGCGCGAACACTGAAGCTTTCTTT. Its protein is CASSLGPGGANTEAFF.

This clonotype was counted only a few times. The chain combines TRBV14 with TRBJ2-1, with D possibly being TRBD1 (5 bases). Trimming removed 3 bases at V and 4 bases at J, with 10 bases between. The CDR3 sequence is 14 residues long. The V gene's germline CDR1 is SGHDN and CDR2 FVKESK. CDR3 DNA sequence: TGTGCCAGCAGCCACAGACAGCAATACAATGAGCAGTTCTTC. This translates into CASSHRQQYNEQFF.

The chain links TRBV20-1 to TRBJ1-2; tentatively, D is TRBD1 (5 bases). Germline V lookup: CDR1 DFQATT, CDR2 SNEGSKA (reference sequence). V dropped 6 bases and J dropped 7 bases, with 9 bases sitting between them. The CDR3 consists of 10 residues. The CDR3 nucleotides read TGCAGTGCCCCTGGGGGTGGCTACACCTTC. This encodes CSAPGGGYTF.

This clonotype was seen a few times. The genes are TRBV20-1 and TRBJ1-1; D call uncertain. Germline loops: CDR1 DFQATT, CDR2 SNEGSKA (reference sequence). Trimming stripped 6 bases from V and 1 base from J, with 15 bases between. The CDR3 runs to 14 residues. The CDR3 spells CSAHQRRTNTEAFF. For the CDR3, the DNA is TGCAGTGCACATCAAAGACGTACGAACACTGAAGCTTTCTTT.

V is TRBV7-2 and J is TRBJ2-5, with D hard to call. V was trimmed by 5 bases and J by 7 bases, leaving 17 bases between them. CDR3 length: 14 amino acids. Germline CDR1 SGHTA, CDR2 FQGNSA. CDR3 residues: CASSRNLEIWTQYF. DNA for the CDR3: TGTGCCAGCAGCCGCAACTTAGAAATTTGGACCCAGTACTTC.

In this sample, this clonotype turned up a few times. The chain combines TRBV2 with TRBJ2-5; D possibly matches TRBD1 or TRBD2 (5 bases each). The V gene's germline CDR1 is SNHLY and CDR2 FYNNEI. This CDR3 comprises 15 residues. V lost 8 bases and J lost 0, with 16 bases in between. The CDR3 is CASLSGRRYQETQYF. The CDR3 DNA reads TGTGCCAGCTTATCGGGACGGAGATACCAAGAGACCCAGTACTTC.

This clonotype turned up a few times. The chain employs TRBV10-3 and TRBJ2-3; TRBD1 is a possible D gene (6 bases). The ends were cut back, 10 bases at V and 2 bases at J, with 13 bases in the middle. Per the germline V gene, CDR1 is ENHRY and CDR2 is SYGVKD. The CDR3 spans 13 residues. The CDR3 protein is CATGQSYTDTQYF. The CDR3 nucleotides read TGTGCCACCGGACAGTCCTACACAGATACGCAGTATTTT.

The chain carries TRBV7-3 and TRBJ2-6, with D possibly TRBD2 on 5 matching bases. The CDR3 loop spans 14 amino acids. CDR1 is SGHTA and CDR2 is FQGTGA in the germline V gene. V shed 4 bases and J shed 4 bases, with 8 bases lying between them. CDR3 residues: CASSSRGGANVLTF. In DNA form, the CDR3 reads TGTGCCAGCAGCTCCCGGGGAGGGGCCAACGTCCTGACTTTC.

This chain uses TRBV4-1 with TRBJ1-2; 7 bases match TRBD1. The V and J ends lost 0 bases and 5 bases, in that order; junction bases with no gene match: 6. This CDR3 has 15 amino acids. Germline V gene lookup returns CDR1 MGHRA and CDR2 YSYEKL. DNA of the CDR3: TGCGCCAGCAGCCAAGATGTAGGGGGCTGGTATGGCTACACCTTC. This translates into CASSQDVGGWYGYTF.

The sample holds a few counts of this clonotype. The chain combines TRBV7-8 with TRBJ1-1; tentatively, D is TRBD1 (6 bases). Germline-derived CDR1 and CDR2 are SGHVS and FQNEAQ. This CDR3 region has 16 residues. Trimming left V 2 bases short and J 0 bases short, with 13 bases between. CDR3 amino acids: CASSLLGQTMNTEAFF. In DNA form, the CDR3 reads TGTGCCAGCAGCTTATTAGGACAGACAATGAACACTGAAGCTTTCTTT.

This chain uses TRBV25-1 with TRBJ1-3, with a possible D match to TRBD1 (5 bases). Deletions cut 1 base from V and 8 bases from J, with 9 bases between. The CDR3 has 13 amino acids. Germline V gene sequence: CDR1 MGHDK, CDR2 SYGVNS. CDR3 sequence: CASSEFSGDTIYF. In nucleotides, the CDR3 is TGTGCCAGCAGTGAATTCTCGGGGGACACCATATATTTT. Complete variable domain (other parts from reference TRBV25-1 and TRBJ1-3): EADIYQTPRYLVIGTGKKITLECSQTMGHDKMYWYQQDPGMELHLIHYSYGVNSTEKGDLSSESTVSRIRTEHFPLTLESARPSHTSQYLCASSEFSGDTIYFGEGSWLTVV.

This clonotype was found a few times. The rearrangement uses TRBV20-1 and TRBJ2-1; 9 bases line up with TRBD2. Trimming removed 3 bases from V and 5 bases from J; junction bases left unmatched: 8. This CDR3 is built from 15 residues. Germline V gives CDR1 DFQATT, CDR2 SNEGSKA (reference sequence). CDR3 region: CSASLWTSADNEQFF. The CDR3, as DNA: TGCAGTGCTAGCCTATGGACTAGCGCCGACAATGAGCAGTTCTTC.

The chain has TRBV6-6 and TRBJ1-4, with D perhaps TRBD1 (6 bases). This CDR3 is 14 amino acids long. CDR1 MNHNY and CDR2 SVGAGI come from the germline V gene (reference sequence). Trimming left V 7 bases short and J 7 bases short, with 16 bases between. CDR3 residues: CASTPGTRIEKLFF. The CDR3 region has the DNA TGTGCCAGCACCCCCGGGACACGCATTGAAAAACTGTTTTTT.

CDR3 residues: CASSDWASGDEQYV. CDR3 DNA sequence: TGTGCCAGCAGTGATTGGGCCTCAGGCGACGAGCAGTACGTC. V is TRBV2 and J is TRBJ2-7, with no clear D. With 3 bases removed from V and 5 bases from J, the gap between germline ends came to 14 bases. The germline CDR1 and CDR2 sequences are SNHLY and FYNNEI. The CDR3 sequence is 14 residues long.